Sequencing of this T cell receptor (beta chain) was carried out in a study of blood T cell repertoires in COVID-19. Sequencing used immunoSEQ multiplex PCR; TCRdb keeps in-frame clones, though not all of them. The table shows fewer than 200,000 clones, with around 89% occurring only once. At least ten counts were recorded for this clone. Specimen: peripheral blood. The source is a man between 18 and 29 years old who had recovered from COVID-19.

The CDR3 protein is CASSPGTGGHQPQHF. DNA of the CDR3: TGTGCCAGCAGTCCCGGGACAGGGGGCCATCAGCCCCAGCATTTT. The chain links TRBV28 to TRBJ1-5; 12 bases map to TRBD1. Germline V gives CDR1 MDHEN, CDR2 SYDVKM. The V segment lost 5 bases and the J segment 5 bases; nucleotides outside the gene matches: 4. The CDR3 length is 15 residues.